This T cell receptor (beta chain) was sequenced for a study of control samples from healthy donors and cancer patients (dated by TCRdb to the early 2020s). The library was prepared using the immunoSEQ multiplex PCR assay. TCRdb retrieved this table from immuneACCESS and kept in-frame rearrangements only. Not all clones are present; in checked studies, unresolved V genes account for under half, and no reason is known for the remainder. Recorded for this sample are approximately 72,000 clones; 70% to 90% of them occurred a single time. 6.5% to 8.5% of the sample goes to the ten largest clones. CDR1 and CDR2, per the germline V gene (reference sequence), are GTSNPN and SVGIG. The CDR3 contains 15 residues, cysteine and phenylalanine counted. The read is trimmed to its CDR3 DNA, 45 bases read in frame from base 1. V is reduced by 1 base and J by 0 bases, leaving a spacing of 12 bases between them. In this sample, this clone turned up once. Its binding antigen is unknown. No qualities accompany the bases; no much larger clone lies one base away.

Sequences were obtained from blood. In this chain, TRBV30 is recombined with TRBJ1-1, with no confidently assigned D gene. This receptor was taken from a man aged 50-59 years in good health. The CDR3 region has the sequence CAWSALRGLNTEAFF. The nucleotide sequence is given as TGTGCCTGGAGTGCACTGCGAGGGTTGAACACTGAAGCTTTCTTT.